This T cell receptor (beta chain) is from a study of cytomegalovirus exposure and HLA in healthy donors (dated by TCRdb to 2017 to 2019). Concerning the study at large: In an earlier analysis of approximately 640 of the donors, 276 Gb of sequence data and about 110 million unique TCR beta sequences from about 180 million T cells were reported. Roughly 300 gigabases of sequencing data and tens of millions of unique TCR sequences were included in an early release covering around 600 HLA-typed donors. The genetic ancestry cluster associated with self-reported Caucasian donors included about 81% of the 398 genotyped donors. The study aimed to test whether signatures of past pathogen exposure could be identified by cataloging public T cell receptors. The study profiled the T cell repertoires of 666 subjects by immunosequencing and related them to cytomegalovirus serostatus. A separate validation cohort of about 110 different subjects was used in addition to the approximately 610-subject first cohort. High-throughput TCR immunosequencing, statistical association of individual TCRs with disease status, and machine learning were combined to predict cytomegalovirus infection status. To study patterns of TCR occurrence, a later analysis re-analyzed previously published TCR beta repertoires from 550 to 800 donors and added high-resolution HLA genotyping. In the later analysis, no new phenotypic data were used to find candidate immune exposures; instead, reliance was placed on TCR beta sequences and their occurrence across donors. An earlier analysis of nearly 600 of the donors applied high-throughput TCR beta sequencing to assess whether each TCR beta V gene segment acted as functional or pseudogenic. Donor age, sex, ethnicity and CMV serostatus were compiled alongside the repertoire data. A later genetic analysis used genome-wide SNP genotypes for about 60% of the roughly 700 donors, treating that subset as a discovery cohort. All discovery cohort repertoires had been generated using a single sequencing platform. Both class I and class II loci were covered by HLA typing, at four-digit resolution. Typing coverage varied by locus: 629-630 donors for A, B, C, DRB1 and DQB1; approximately 520 for DQA1; 600 to 610 for DPA1; approximately 490 for DPB1. Because of strong linkage in the cohort, four to six DR-DQ haplotypes were treated as single units for association and clustering. Among some 400 genotyped donors of the cohort, an average of 235,054 unique TCR beta nucleotide sequences were sequenced per donor, about a sixth of them non-productive. Results the study describes overall, beyond this receptor: In a later analysis, HLA-associated TCR beta chains were found to be more clonally expanded and to have lower generation probabilities than equally common non-associated chains. In a later analysis, over 15,000 TCR beta sequences were associated with specific HLA alleles at a false discovery rate of 0.05. The study gave a list of about 150 TCR beta chains associated with cytomegalovirus. Because HLA typing was unavailable for some donors at each locus, only the typed subset was used in association tests. In vitro tests confirmed that a few of the cytomegalovirus-associated TCR beta chains recognize cytomegalovirus antigens. An association between a missense DCLRE1C variant and V-gene and J-gene trimming of TCR beta chains was found in a later genetic analysis and replicated in an independent cohort. Linkage disequilibrium might explain the correlated functional status among segregating V segments, but an unknown experimental factor could not be ruled out. In a later analysis, several top co-occurrence clusters were reported to appear linked to parvovirus B19, influenza, CMV and Epstein-Barr virus. A further reported finding was that TCR beta sequences accurately predicted the HLA-A and HLA-B alleles for most subjects in the first cohort. Because the 87-base-pair reads could not distinguish some IMGT-functional V segments, including TRBV6-2 and TRBV6-3, those segments were excluded. In both the original and validation cohorts, the classifier was reported to diagnose cytomegalovirus status with high specificity and sensitivity. Because counts were too low, approximately 15 rarely observed V segments, including chromosome 9 orphons, were excluded from the earlier analysis of 500 to 700 of the donors. In a later genetic analysis, fewer N-insertions in productive TCRs were reported among donors in an Asian-associated ancestry cluster than the roughly 700-donor mean. When HLA alleles, especially DR and DQ, strongly co-occurred, TCR associations were difficult to assign to individual alleles. Broadly in line with IMGT annotations, most TCR beta V segments showed up in productive rearrangements about 90% or about 30% of the time in an earlier analysis of several hundred of the donors. According to a later analysis, most CMV-associated TCR beta chains appeared to be HLA-restricted, and the HLA associations seemed to be driven largely by CMV exposure. Roughly uniform sequencing depth across donors was assumed in presence/absence analyses, although this assumption may not hold. This cohort had only TCR beta chains sequenced, and the lack of alpha or paired-chain data limited which features could be detected. The authors suggested that the approach could potentially be generalized to other disease states and immunological phenotypes. A cluster of highly shared sequence variants was judged likely to represent a technical artifact of the sequencing pipeline. The only immune exposure information available for the cohort was CMV serostatus. Across donors, most TCR sequences were observed very rarely, whereas some public TCRs were present in many individuals. In a later analysis, TCR association rates were found to vary across HLA loci, with the most associated TCRs seen for DRB1 alleles and the fewest for HLA-C alleles.

The cohort was made up of roughly 670 healthy bone marrow donors. At the time of sampling, every cohort member was nominally healthy, though immune exposures that went unrecorded were likely present. The donor tested CMV seronegative, placing the donor among the 300 to 450 seronegative members of the cohort. A peripheral blood sample was provided by each donor, and peripheral blood mononuclear cells were used for TCR beta sequencing. The Qiagen DNeasy Blood Extraction Kit was used to extract genomic DNA from the blood cell samples. The method was the immunoSEQ multiplex PCR assay. For the multiplex PCR, a mixture combining 60 forward primers for TCR Vbeta segments and 13 reverse primers for TCR Jbeta segments was used. A multiplex PCR assay on genomic DNA amplified the CDR3 region of rearranged TCR beta genes. The amplified TCR beta libraries were sequenced on the Illumina HiSeq System as 87-base-pair reads. Per the original workflow: A later analysis counted 75 million to 100 million unique TCR beta chains across the 600 to 850 repertoires, and around 12 million of these chains were shared by at least two donors. Raw reads were error-corrected and collapsed into unique sequences with a nearest-neighbor algorithm that merged closely related sequences to remove PCR and sequencing errors. To assign V, D and J gene segments, CDR3 sequences were aligned to IMGT reference sequences. For a sequence to be retained, at least a six-nucleotide match to both a V gene segment and a J gene segment was required. Rearrangements were classified as productive when the CDR3 lacked stop codons and remained in frame with V and J, and all other rearrangements were classified as non-productive. CDR3 was defined according to IMGT convention as the region running from the second conserved V-encoded cysteine to the conserved J-encoded phenylalanine. The earlier analysis of roughly 590 of the donors excluded sequences that lacked an unambiguous match to a single V gene segment. In an earlier analysis of a few hundred of the donors, a V segment was called functional when productive rearrangements were above 56.7%, and segregating when the standard deviation between donors exceeded 5%. A statistical classification framework was built to diagnose cytomegalovirus status from the catalog of TCR beta chain sequences. V and J gene assignment, in a later analysis, came from comparing TCR nucleotide sequences with IMGT/GENE-DB human TR gene sequences. A later analysis assigned CDR3 sequences and most-parsimonious VDJ recombination scenarios with the TCRdist pipeline. In a later analysis, every TCR beta chain was defined by the combination of its CDR3 amino acid sequence and its V-gene family, and reads without a unique V-gene family were dropped. A later analysis removed nearly 600 highly shared, low-generation-probability nucleotide sequences to deal with suspected cross-contamination and a sequencing artifact. In a later analysis, a clonal expansion index was calculated for each public chain from normalized within-repertoire ranks of inferred template counts. A later analysis computed generation probabilities with a VDJ recombination model fitted to out-of-frame rearrangements, and checked the results against IGoR. In a later analysis, TCR-TCR, TCR-HLA and TCR-CMV co-occurrence was scored with hypergeometric tests, and a repertoire-size bias correction was applied to TCR pairs. False discovery rates were estimated in a later analysis by permuting HLA or CMV assignments 20 times. In a later analysis, co-occurring TCRs were grouped using DBSCAN, and TCRdist sequence similarity was added for clustering within HLA-allele-positive subsets. Co-occurrence clustering excluded repertoires with fewer than 30,000 or more than 120,000 public chains, plus five with anomalous nucleotide sharing. TCRdb limited this immuneACCESS table to in-frame rearrangements with V and J called. A share of clones is missing; checked studies link under half to unresolved V genes, and the rest is unexplained. Clone size and V and J calls were adopted from that table, with D and trimming inferred from the DNA. This sample lists approximately 140,000 clones; roughly 88% were detected once. The biggest ten clones account for roughly 0.5% of the sample.

CDR1 SNHLY and CDR2 FYNNEI are derived from the germline V gene. The CDR3 goes from the cysteine to the phenylalanine over 8 residues. Left in the record is the CDR3 DNA by itself, 24 bases read in frame from the first base. Concerning this clone: What antigen it recognizes has not been identified. No clone much larger than this one lies a single base away; base qualities are absent.

The clonotype was recovered from a woman in her thirties or forties in good health and CMV-seronegative. This chain is built from TRBV2 and TRBJ2-5; D gene: possibly TRBD2, on 5 matching bases. Sequenced input: PBMCs. The CDR3 loop reads CVTGSQYF. Here is the DNA: TGTGTTACGGGGTCCCAGTACTTC.